These 4 T cell receptor beta chains came from one sample sequenced in a study of cytomegalovirus exposure and HLA in healthy donors. This PCR relied on a set of 60 Vbeta primers and 13 Jbeta primers. Method: immunoSEQ multiplex PCR; TCRdb's copy keeps in-frame clones and lacks some. The sample has about 86,000 clones; approximately 70% are singletons. The sample consisted of PBMCs. Receptor source: a man aged 60 to 69 in good health and CMV-seronegative.

The CDR3, as DNA: TGTGCCAGCAGCTATAGGGGGGGGGAGCTGTTTTTT. Protein sequence: CASSYRGGELFF. The V gene is TRBV7-2, the J gene TRBJ2-2; possible D gene TRBD1, 6 bases. CDR3 length: 12 amino acids. Trimming took off 4 bases at V and 8 bases at J, with 8 bases between the two ends. Germline CDR1 is SGHTA and CDR2 is FQGNSA.

The chain joins TRBV2 to TRBJ2-5; 8 nucleotides match TRBD1. In germline, CDR1 is SNHLY, CDR2 FYNNEI. Unmatched junction bases numbered 4, after V lost 6 bases and J lost 1 base. The CDR3 is made up of 14 amino acids. The CDR3 coding sequence is TGTGCCAGCAGACCCGACAGGGGCCAAGAGACCCAGTACTTC. Translated: CASRPDRGQETQYF.

This clone was picked up a small number of times. The V and J genes are TRBV7-9 and TRBJ1-4; D remains unclear. Deletions cut 0 bases from V and 5 bases from J, with 13 bases between. The CDR3 runs 16 residues. Germline V lookup: CDR1 SEHNR, CDR2 FQNEAQ (reference sequence). CDR3 DNA sequence: TGTGCCAGCAGCTTAGCTCTAGGCAACCCGAATGAAAAACTGTTTTTT. It yields the protein CASSLALGNPNEKLFF. Full variable domain (rest looked up from reference TRBV7-9 and TRBJ1-4): DTGVSQNPRHKITKRGQNVTFRCDPISEHNRLYWYRQTLGQGPEFLTYFQNEAQLEKSRLLSDRFSAERPKGSFSTLEIQRTEQGDSAMYLCASSLALGNPNEKLFFGSGTQLSVL.

The chain is built from TRBV5-1 and TRBJ1-5, with no clear D. Germline CDR1 reads SGHRS; CDR2 reads YFSETQ. The CDR3 has 15 residues. Between the trimmed V and J ends, which lost 0 bases and 5 bases, there was a span of 12 bases. CDR3 nucleotide sequence: TGCGCCAGCAGCTTGGCCGGGAGGGAAGATCAGCCCCAGCATTTT. This gives the protein CASSLAGREDQPQHF.